This entry features one TCR beta chain sequence. Its antigen is unidentified. The sample belongs to a study of identical twins. The V segment lost 0 bases and the J segment 2 bases; nucleotides outside the gene matches: 4. Per germline, CDR1 MGHRA and CDR2 YSYEKL. The CDR3 runs to 15 residues. One entry per CDR3 protein results from TCRdb running MiXCR on the 5' RACE reads. The table records about 530,000 distinct CDR3 sequences, about 20% of them present only once. Findings and caveats of the study: The degree of excess twin sharing was weaker in beta out-of-frame sequences.

The data also belong to a second study, concerning yellow fever vaccine responses in identical twins.

The sequenced sample consisted of CD4+ T cells sorted from blood. The rearrangement uses TRBV4-1 and TRBJ2-7; 7 positions match TRBD1. This TCR came from a woman in her late teens or twenties in good health. CDR3 DNA: TGCGCCAGCAGCCAAGAGGCACAGGGGACCTACGAGCAGTACTTC. Translation gives CASSQEAQGTYEQYF.